What follows are 14 T cell receptor beta chains derived from one specimen sequenced in a study of T cell clonality in common variable immunodeficiency. Some clones are missing from TCRdb's copy, which holds only in-frame ones; the method was immunoSEQ multiplex PCR. Observed in the sample are 25,000 to 35,000 clones, none of them singletons. These receptors' antigens are unknown. General observations from the study: Common variable immunodeficiency TCR beta sequences reportedly had fewer deletions and N-nucleotide insertions.

The sequenced sample was peripheral blood mononuclear cells. All receptors come from a human donor with common variable immunodeficiency.

For this clone: Coverage ceases 3 residues before the CDR3 finishes, and the germline J gene fills in the end. The chain couples TRBV6-1 to TRBJ2-3; no reliable D call. Trimming pared 2 bases from V and 0 bases from J, leaving 12 bases between. CDR3 length: 16 amino acids. Looked up from germline, CDR1 is MNHNS and CDR2 is SASEGT. The sequenced part of the CDR3 DNA is TGTGCCAGCAGTGAAAGAGCTCATTCTAGCACAGATACG. The encoded protein is CASSERAHSSTDT. The entire CDR3 reads CASSERAHSSTDTQYF.

In its sample, this clone was seen a few times. The read is 3 residues too short to cover the CDR3 end, so that end is filled in from the germline J gene. The J gene is TRBJ2-3, the V gene TRBV6-2 or TRBV6-3; 7 bases map to TRBD1. Germline V CDR1 and CDR2: MNHEY, SVGEGT. With 0 bases clipped from V and 4 bases from J, the junction kept 1 base outside the gene matches. The CDR3 runs 14 residues. The chain's CDR3 is CASSYSTGPDTQYF. Partial CDR3 DNA: TGTGCCAGCAGTTACTCGACAGGGCCAGATACG.

This clone was seen many times. Read data end 3 residues before the CDR3 end; the end is taken from the germline J gene. J is TRBJ2-5 and V is TRBV18; the match to TRBD1 covers 8 bases. The trim removed 8 bases at V and 1 base at J, leaving 15 bases unmatched. Germline values: CDR1 KGHSH, CDR2 LQKENI. This CDR3 region has 17 residues. CDR3 DNA, as far as it was read: TGTGCCAGCGCCATCCGACAGGGGCCGACCAGCCAAGAGACC. The encoded protein is CASAIRQGPTSQET. The CDR3 in full is CASAIRQGPTSQETQYF.

The sample holds a few counts of this clone. A junction end diverges from the germline sequence, so it may reflect a read error. Coverage ceases 3 residues before the CDR3 finishes, and the germline J gene fills in the end. V is TRBV6-1 and J is TRBJ1-1, with 7 bases lining up with TRBD1. The CDR3 length is 13 residues. Germline V CDR1 and CDR2: MNHNS, SASEGT. The CDR3 bases that were read are TGTGCCAGCGGTGAGGGACAGTTAACTGAA. Translation: CASGEGQLTE. The CDR3 in its entirety is CASGEGQLTEAFF.

Ten or more counts support this clone. The read ends 3 residues early relative to the CDR3; the germline J gene fills the gap. The chain carries TRBV20-1 and TRBJ2-3; TRBD1 matches at 9 bases. With 3 bases clipped from V and 2 bases from J, the junction kept 6 bases outside the gene matches. The CDR3 has 15 residues. Germline V gene data show CDR1 as DFQATT and CDR2 as SNEGSKA (reference sequence). The CDR3 bases that were read are TGCAGTGCTAGCAGTACAGGGGGCAACACAGATACG. Protein product: CSASSTGGNTDT. The full CDR3 protein reads CSASSTGGNTDTQYF.

In the case of this clone: From the germline J gene comes the end of the CDR3, since the read stops 3 residues before it. This sequence joins TRBV7-2 and TRBJ1-5; 7 bases align to TRBD1. The junction had 10 bases not matched to a gene; V was cut back by 7 bases and J by 4 bases. Germline V lookup: CDR1 SGHTA, CDR2 FQGNSA. CDR3 size: 15 residues. The DNA read from the CDR3 is TGTGCCAGCACCGTGGGGGGACAGCCGAATCAGCCC. It yields the protein CASTVGGQPNQP. The complete CDR3 protein is CASTVGGQPNQPQHF.

This clone was detected many times. The sequenced fragment ends 3 residues before the CDR3 boundary, so the rest is inferred from the germline J gene. The chain combines TRBV18 with TRBJ2-7; perhaps TRBD2 as D (6 bases). The V and J ends lost 3 bases and 6 bases respectively, with 12 bases between them. Germline loops: CDR1 KGHSH, CDR2 LQKENI. This CDR3 is built from 13 residues. CDR3 bases read: TGTGCCAGCTCACCGAGAGAGGAGGGCGAG. Its translation is CASSPREEGE. The entire CDR3 reads CASSPREEGEQYF.

Points on this clone: The missing CDR3 end, 3 residues past where the read stops, is filled in from the germline J gene. The J gene is TRBJ1-2, the V gene TRBV6-4; the D is unclear. The germline V gene has CDR1 MRHNA and CDR2 SNTAGT. The CDR3 sequence is 14 residues long. V gave up 0 bases and J gave up 7 bases, with 12 bases separating them. The CDR3 reads CASSDSRRLVGYTF. The DNA read from the CDR3 is TGTGCCAGCAGTGACTCGAGAAGGTTGGTTGGC.

A note on this clone: The sequence runs out 3 residues before the end of the CDR3; the remainder is reconstructed from the germline J gene. The genes are TRBV20-1 and TRBJ2-1; 8 bases match TRBD2. Germline assignment: CDR1 DFQATT and CDR2 SNEGSKA (reference sequence). V gave up 2 bases and J gave up 5 bases; unmatched junction bases: 14. The CDR3 runs 17 residues. The CDR3 loop is CSARSQEGAGENNEQFF. Incomplete CDR3 DNA: TGCAGTGCTAGATCCCAGGAGGGAGCGGGGGAAAACAATGAG.

In its sample, this clone was seen many times. Read data end 3 residues before the CDR3 end; the end is taken from the germline J gene. V usage is TRBV27 and J usage is TRBJ1-1, with D hard to call. The CDR3 runs to 11 residues. Trimming removed 5 bases from V and 7 bases from J, with 8 bases in between. Germline CDR1 reads MNHEY; CDR2 reads SMNVEV (reference sequence). CDR3 DNA (partial): TGTGCCAGCAGTAGTGGCCTTGAA. Translation gives CASSSGLE. The whole CDR3 reads CASSSGLEAFF.

Note on this clone: The read ends 3 residues before the CDR3 terminus; that terminus is restored from the germline J gene. The chain recombines TRBV7-2 with TRBJ1-2; D might be TRBD1 (5 bases). V was pared by 0 bases and J by 5 bases, with 13 bases between. The CDR3 runs 15 residues. Germline values: CDR1 SGHTA, CDR2 FQGNSA. The CDR3 region is CASSLALGGVYGYTF. The part of the CDR3 DNA that was read is TGTGCCAGCAGCTTAGCGCTCGGGGGTGTATATGGC.

A word on this clone: The read stops 3 residues short of the end of the CDR3; the missing end is completed from the germline J gene. This rearrangement joins TRBV19 to TRBJ1-6; D remains unclear. Germline CDR1 reads LNHDA; CDR2 reads SQIVND (reference sequence). CDR3 length: 16 amino acids. Trimming took off 2 bases at V and 3 bases at J, with 11 bases between the two ends. CDR3 sequence reads: CASSISLEGYNSPLHF. The part of the CDR3 DNA that was read is TGTGCCAGTAGTATAAGCCTTGAGGGCTATAATTCACCC.

Comments on this clone: The missing CDR3 end, 3 residues past where the read stops, is filled in from the germline J gene. The chain carries TRBV19 and TRBJ1-5, with TRBD1 as a possible D gene (5 bases). There are 15 residues in the CDR3. V was clipped by 3 bases and J by 4 bases, with 13 bases between them. Germline CDR1 LNHDA, CDR2 SQIVND (reference sequence). The sequenced CDR3 bases are TGTGCCAGTAGTATCTGGCAGGGAGGGAATCAGCCC. As protein: CASSIWQGGNQP. The complete CDR3 protein is CASSIWQGGNQPQHF.

There are many counts of this clone. Read data end 3 residues before the CDR3 end; the end is taken from the germline J gene. This sequence joins TRBV2 and TRBJ2-5, with D possibly TRBD1 on 6 matching bases. This CDR3 is built from 12 residues. V was cut by 6 bases and J by 3 bases, with 8 bases left in between. Germline CDR1 is SNHLY and CDR2 is FYNNEI. The CDR3: CASRNREETQYF. The CDR3 DNA, read in part, is TGTGCCAGCAGGAACAGGGAAGAGACC.